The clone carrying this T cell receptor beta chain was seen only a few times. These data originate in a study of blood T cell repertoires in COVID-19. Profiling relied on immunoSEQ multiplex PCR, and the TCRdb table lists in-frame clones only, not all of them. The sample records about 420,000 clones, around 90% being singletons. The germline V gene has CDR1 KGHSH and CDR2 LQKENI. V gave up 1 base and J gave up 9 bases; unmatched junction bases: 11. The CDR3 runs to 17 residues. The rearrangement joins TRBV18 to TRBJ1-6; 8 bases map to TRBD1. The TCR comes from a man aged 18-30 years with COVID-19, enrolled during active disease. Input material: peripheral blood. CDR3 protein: CASSPQLQGQGVSPLHF. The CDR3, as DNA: TGTGCCAGCTCACCACAGCTCCAAGGACAGGGAGTTTCACCCCTCCACTTT.